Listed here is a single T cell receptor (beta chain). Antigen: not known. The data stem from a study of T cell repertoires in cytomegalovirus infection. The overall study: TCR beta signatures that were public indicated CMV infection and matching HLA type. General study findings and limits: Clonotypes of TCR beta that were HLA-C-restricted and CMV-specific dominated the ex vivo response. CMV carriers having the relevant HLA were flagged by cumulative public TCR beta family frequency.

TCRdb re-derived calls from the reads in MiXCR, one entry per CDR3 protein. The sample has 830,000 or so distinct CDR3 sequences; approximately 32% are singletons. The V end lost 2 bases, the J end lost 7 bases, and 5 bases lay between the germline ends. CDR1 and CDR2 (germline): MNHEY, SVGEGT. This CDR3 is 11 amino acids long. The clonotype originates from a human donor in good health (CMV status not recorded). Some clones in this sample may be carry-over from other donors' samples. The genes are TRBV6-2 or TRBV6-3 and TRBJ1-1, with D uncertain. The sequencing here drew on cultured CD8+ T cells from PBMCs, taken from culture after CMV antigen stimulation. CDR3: CASSYEFEAFF. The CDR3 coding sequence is TGTGCCAGCAGTTACGAGTTTGAAGCTTTCTTT.